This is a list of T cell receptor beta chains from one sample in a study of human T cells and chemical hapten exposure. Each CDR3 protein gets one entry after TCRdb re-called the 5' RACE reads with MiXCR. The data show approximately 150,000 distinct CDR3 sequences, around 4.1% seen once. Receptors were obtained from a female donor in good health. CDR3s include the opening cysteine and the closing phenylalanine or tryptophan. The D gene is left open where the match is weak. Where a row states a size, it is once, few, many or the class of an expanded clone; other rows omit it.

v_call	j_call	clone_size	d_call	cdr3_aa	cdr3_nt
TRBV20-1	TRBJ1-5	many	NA	CSAPVRDGQPQHF	TGCAGTGCCCCGGTCAGGGATGGCCAGCCCCAGCATTTT
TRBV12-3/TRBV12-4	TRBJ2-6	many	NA	CASSLSSGSGANVLTF	TGTGCCAGCAGTTTATCGTCTGGCTCTGGGGCCAACGTCCTGACTTTC
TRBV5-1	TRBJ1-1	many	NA	CASSLMGTHSSRTEAFF	TGCGCCAGCAGCTTGATGGGGACCCATTCGTCCAGGACTGAAGCTTTCTTT
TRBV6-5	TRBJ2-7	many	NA	CASSYDRFYEQYF	TGTGCCAGCAGTTATGACCGATTCTACGAGCAGTACTTC
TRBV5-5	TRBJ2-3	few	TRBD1	CASSLNRGLTDTQYF	TGTGCCAGCAGCTTGAACAGGGGCCTCACAGATACGCAGTATTTT
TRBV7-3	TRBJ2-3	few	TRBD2	CASSSSGGGLDTQYF	TGTGCCAGCAGCTCCAGCGGGGGGGGGTTGGATACGCAGTATTTT
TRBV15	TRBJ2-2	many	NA	CATSRGGYNTGELFF	TGTGCCACCAGCAGGGGCGGATACAACACCGGGGAGCTGTTTTTT
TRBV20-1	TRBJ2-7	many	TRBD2	CSASDSGVYEQYF	TGCAGTGCTAGCGATAGCGGGGTCTACGAGCAGTACTTC
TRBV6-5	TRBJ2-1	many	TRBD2	CASSYSTRGSYNEQFF	TGTGCCAGCAGTTACTCGACGCGGGGGTCCTACAATGAGCAGTTCTTC
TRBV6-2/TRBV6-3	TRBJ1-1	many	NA	CASSSGPTEAFF	TGTGCCAGCAGTTCTGGACCCACTGAAGCTTTCTTT
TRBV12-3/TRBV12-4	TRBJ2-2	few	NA	CASSSTLQNTGELFF	TGTGCCAGCAGCTCTACCCTTCAGAACACCGGGGAGCTGTTTTTT
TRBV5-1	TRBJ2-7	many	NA	CASSGGVSSYEQYF	TGCGCCAGCAGCGGAGGGGTGAGCTCCTACGAGCAGTACTTC
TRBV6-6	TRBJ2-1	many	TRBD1	CASSEPGQGHNEQFF	TGTGCCAGCAGTGAGCCGGGACAGGGACACAATGAGCAGTTCTTC
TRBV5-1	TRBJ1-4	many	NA	CASSLGSQGREKLFF	TGCGCCAGCAGCTTGGGGTCCCAGGGACGGGAAAAACTGTTTTTT
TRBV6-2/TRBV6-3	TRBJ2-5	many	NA	CASSLGLPVTQYF	TGTGCCAGCAGTCTCGGACTACCAGTAACCCAGTACTTC
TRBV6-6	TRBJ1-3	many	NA	CASSSSSGLSGNTIYF	TGTGCCAGCAGTTCCTCTTCGGGGCTCTCTGGAAACACCATATATTTT
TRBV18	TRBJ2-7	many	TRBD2	CASSPQGTSAYYEQYF	TGTGCCAGCTCACCACAAGGGACTAGCGCTTACTACGAGCAGTACTTC
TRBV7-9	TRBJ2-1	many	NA	CASSPLEKPNEQFF	TGTGCCAGCAGCCCGTTGGAGAAACCCAATGAGCAGTTCTTC
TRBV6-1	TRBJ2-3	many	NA	CASSDEVRTDTQYF	TGTGCCAGCAGTGACGAGGTTCGCACAGATACGCAGTATTTT
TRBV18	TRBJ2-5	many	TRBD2	CASSKTSGSEETQYF	TGTGCCAGCTCTAAGACTAGCGGGTCGGAGGAGACCCAGTACTTC
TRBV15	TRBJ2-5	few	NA	CATSRDPVTEGTQYF	TGTGCCACCAGCAGAGATCCGGTCACGGAGGGGACCCAGTACTTC
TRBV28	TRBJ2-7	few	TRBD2	CASSQILGASGGGVLYEQYF	TGTGCCAGCAGTCAAATACTAGGGGCTAGCGGGGGCGGGGTGCTGTACGAGCAGTACTTC
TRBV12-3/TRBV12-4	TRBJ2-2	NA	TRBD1	CASSRLWGQGNTGELFF	TGTGCCAGCAGCAGGTTGTGGGGACAGGGGAACACCGGGGAGCTGTTTTTT
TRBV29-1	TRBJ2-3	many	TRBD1	CSVEGGQGADTQYF	TGCAGCGTTGAAGGCGGACAGGGCGCAGATACGCAGTATTTT
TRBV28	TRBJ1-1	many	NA	CASSLDHLNTEAFF	TGTGCCAGCAGTTTGGACCATCTAAACACTGAAGCTTTCTTT
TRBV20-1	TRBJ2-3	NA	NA	CGARMVTDTQYF	TGCGGTGCTAGAATGGTCACAGATACGCAGTATTTT
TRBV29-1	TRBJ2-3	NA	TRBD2	CSFLAGSTDTQYF	TGCAGCTTCTTAGCGGGAAGCACAGATACGCAGTATTTT
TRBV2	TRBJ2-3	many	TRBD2	CARGGGTSTDTQYF	TGTGCCAGGGGGGGGGGGACTAGCACAGATACGCAGTATTTT
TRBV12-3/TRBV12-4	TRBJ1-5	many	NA	CASSLGQGDGNQPQHF	TGTGCCAGCAGTTTAGGTCAGGGTGATGGCAATCAGCCCCAGCATTTT
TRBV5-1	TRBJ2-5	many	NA	CASSLDRQETQYF	TGCGCCAGCAGCTTGGACAGGCAAGAGACCCAGTACTTC
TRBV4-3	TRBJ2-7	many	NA	CASSQEVQVNSYEQYF	TGCGCCAGCAGCCAAGAAGTGCAGGTCAATTCCTACGAGCAGTACTTC
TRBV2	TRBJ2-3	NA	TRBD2	CASRLAGGTDTQYF	TGTGCCAGCAGGCTAGCGGGGGGCACAGATACGCAGTATTTT
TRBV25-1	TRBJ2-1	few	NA	CASSVTGSSYNEQFF	TGTGCCAGCAGTGTTACAGGGAGCTCCTACAATGAGCAGTTCTTC
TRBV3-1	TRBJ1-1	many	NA	CASSQDRANTEAFF	TGTGCCAGCAGCCAAGACAGGGCGAACACTGAAGCTTTCTTT
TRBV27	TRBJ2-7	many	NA	CASSSLLFYEQYF	TGTGCCAGCAGTTCCTTACTGTTCTACGAGCAGTACTTC
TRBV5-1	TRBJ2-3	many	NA	CASSLDGGLGTDTQYF	TGCGCCAGCAGCTTGGACGGGGGTTTGGGAACAGATACGCAGTATTTT
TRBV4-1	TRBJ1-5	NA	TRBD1	CASSQDDRGRGQPQHF	TGCGCCAGCAGCCAAGATGACAGGGGGCGAGGTCAGCCCCAGCATTTT
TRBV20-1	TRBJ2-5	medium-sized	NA	CSARRLSGDQETQYF	TGCAGTGCTAGACGTTTGAGTGGGGACCAAGAGACCCAGTACTTC
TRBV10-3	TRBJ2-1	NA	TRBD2	CAISESGLVQFF	TGTGCCATCAGTGAGTCAGGACTAGTTCAGTTCTTC
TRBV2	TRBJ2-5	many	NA	CASREKTQYF	TGTGCCAGCAGGGAAAAGACCCAGTACTTC
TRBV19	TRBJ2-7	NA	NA	CASSWTGTDSYEQYF	TGTGCCAGTAGCTGGACGGGCACCGACTCCTACGAGCAGTACTTC